This TCR beta chain was found in a study of T cell responses to AZD1222 COVID-19 vaccine. TCRdb keeps only in-frame clones here, not all; method: immunoSEQ multiplex PCR. This table has 69,000 or so clones, 85% to 90% appearing once. For this clone: Its specificity is unknown.

The CDR3 has 11 residues. V lost 9 bases and J 5 bases, leaving 8 bases between the germline ends. Looked up from germline, CDR1 is LGHNT and CDR2 is FRNRAP. Whole-study findings and limits: Once two AZD1222 doses were given, Spike-specific TCR breadth and depth went up. Repertoire sampling occurred only after the peak T cell response. It should be noted that donors were predominantly white British and more often female, and clonal diversity was possibly underestimated.

The material was peripheral blood, obtained 28 days after the second dose of the MenACWY control vaccine. The sequence was collected from an adult who received the MenACWY meningococcal vaccine as a control. V and J are TRBV12-5 and TRBJ2-1, with D possibly TRBD2 on 7 matching bases. CDR3 nucleotide sequence: TGTGCTAGCGGGGGGCACAATGAGCAGTTCTTC. Translated, it gives CASGGHNEQFF.